The entry that follows covers one TCR beta chain sequence. Its antigen specificity is not known. No quality values exist for individual bases; no much larger clone is one base distant. CD4+ T cells from unexposed donors were collected before the COVID-19 pandemic (2011-2018). After less than 13 days of culture, CD4+ T cells were isolated with the EasySep CD4+ T cell isolation kit. As far as cell numbers permitted, CD4+ T cells from unexposed donors were tested for reactivity against SARS-CoV-2 S and N as well as four spike pools from common cold coronaviruses. Two million PBMCs per well were cultured in IMDM with approximately 5% human AB serum and around 10 IU/ml IL-2. Half of the culture medium was replaced with fresh IL-2-containing medium on days 3 and 7. Triplicate replicate wells were generally used for each peptide culture condition. Leukapheresis product for the unexposed donors was purchased commercially. Ficoll-Paque PLUS gradient centrifugation was used to isolate PBMCs from leukapheresis product or whole blood. PBMCs were either cryopreserved at -140 degrees C or used fresh in the expansion assay. The QIAamp Micro DNA Kit was used to extract genomic DNA from the CD4+ T cells.

This sample is drawn from a study of CD4 T cells in relation to SARS-CoV-2 and coronaviruses (dated by TCRdb to the early 2020s). The study in broad terms: In the ViraFEST assay, PBMCs were cultured with antigen for about 9 days, after which TCR beta CDR3s were sequenced to identify clonal expansions specific to the antigen. An HIV-1 Nef peptide pool or a no-peptide culture served as the negative reference condition. HLA restriction was mapped for shared crossreactive spike epitopes using patient-derived lymphoblastoid cell lines. At the level of individual TCR clonotypes, the study evaluated whether memory CD4+ T cells crossreact between the spike proteins of SARS-CoV-2 and those of common cold coronaviruses. The Adaptive Biotechnologies TCR-sequencing kit was used to sequence samples from a few pre-COVID donors and the naive versus memory experiments, while other data came from Illumina-based sequencing. A different TCR-beta assay, based on Illumina, was used to sequence expansion assays from other donors in the study. What the research found in general, with its limitations: Small numbers of patients and of tested TCRs limited the study. Pre-pandemic and post-infection samples were not both contributed by any donor, so tracing of the source of pre-existing responses was limited. Crossreactivity analysis was centred on spike protein, so crossreactivity against other viral proteins was not assessed. Roughly 60% of donors had memory CD4+ clonotypes that crossrecognized SARS-CoV-2 and at least one common cold coronavirus spike. Significantly weaker SARS-CoV-2-driven expansion was shown by crossreactive clones than by monoreactive clones, consistent with antigenic imprinting.

Including the terminal cysteine and phenylalanine, the CDR3 comprises 14 residues. The retained sequence is limited to the CDR3, 42 bases, with the frame set at the first base. Sequences MNHEY (CDR1) and SVGAGI (CDR2) are obtained from the germline V gene. The V and J ends are trimmed by 2 bases and 4 bases, leaving 12 bases between them. The library was built by means of the immunoSEQ multiplex PCR assay. As for how the authors treated the data: Preprocessing removed nonproductive sequences and CDR3s not starting with C, not ending with F or W, or shorter than 7 amino acids. Antigen-specific clonotypes were called with the MANAFEST web app on the basis of expansion relative to the reference and to other culture wells. A clone counted as positive if significantly expanded in 2 of 3 replicate wells versus the reference culture at FDR below 0.05. A further requirement for positive clones was significant expansion compared with all other tandem wells, along with an odds ratio above 5. CDR3 homology was measured as pairwise Levenshtein distance, computed with the stringdist R package after trimming three terminal residues from each end. The source is immuneACCESS, and TCRdb retained only in-frame sequences with V and J called. Part of the clones is not carried over; for the studies checked, unresolved V genes explain less than half of this, and the remainder is unexplained. That table furnishes V, J and clone size, whereas the DNA furnished D and trimming. For this sample the table gives roughly 18,000 clones, of which about 81% were detected only once. The ten largest clones capture around 29% of the sample.

The TCR sequence derives from a human donor in good health. The V and J genes are TRBV6-5 and TRBJ2-7; TRBD2 is possibly the D segment (6 matching bases). Sequenced sample: CD4+ T cells from PBMCs, cultured in vitro. For the CDR3, the sequence is CASSYGFSGYEQYF. The sequenced DNA: TGTGCCAGCAGTTACGGGTTTAGCGGATACGAGCAGTACTTC.